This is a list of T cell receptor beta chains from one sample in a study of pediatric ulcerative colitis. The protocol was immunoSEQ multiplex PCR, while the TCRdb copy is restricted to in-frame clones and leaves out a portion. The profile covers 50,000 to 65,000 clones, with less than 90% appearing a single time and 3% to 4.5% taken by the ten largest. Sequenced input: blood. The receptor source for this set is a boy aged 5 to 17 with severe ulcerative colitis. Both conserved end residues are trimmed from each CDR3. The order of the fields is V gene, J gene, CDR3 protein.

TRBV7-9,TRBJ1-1,ASSLQGIEAF
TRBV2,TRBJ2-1,ASRGRSGEYNEQF
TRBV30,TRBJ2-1,AWGRGPPHNEQF
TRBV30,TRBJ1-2,AWRPTGQGAYYGYT
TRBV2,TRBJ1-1,ASITGVGNTEAF
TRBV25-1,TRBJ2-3,ASSEGADTQY
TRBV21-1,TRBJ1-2,ASSKRVEPGYGYT
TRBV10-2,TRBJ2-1,ASRLAYNEQF
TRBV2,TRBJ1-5,ASRASTGANQPQH
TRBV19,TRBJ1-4,ASTTPMEDNEKLF
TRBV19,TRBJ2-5,ASSTLAKQETQY